This TCR beta chain was sequenced during a study of CD8 T cells in ankylosing spondylitis listed by TCRdb under 2017. With regard to the full study: T cell receptor beta repertoires were profiled in healthy donors and ankylosing spondylitis patients so that disease-linked TCR variants could be found. The full study cohort comprised 20 to 30 ankylosing spondylitis patients and roughly 100 healthy donors. Samples of peripheral blood were taken, and for ankylosing spondylitis patients, synovial fluid was collected as well. General conclusions and limits of the study: Some motif variants were previously reported in synovial fluid and blood of reactive arthritis patients, suggesting common disease-initiation mechanisms. A TCR beta motif of fewer than 10 highly homologous amino acid variants appeared characteristic of blood from ankylosing spondylitis patients. Significant enrichment of the disease-linked clones was reported in matched synovial fluid samples from ankylosing spondylitis patients. The disease-linked clones showed a CD8+ phenotype and occurred at relatively low frequencies in peripheral blood.

This clonotype was seen a few times. Its antigen is currently not known. Base qualities were left out, and no much larger clone turns up one base away. The sample was run on an Illumina HiSeq 2500. TCR beta libraries were prepared by quantitative 5'-RACE with molecular barcodes. As for the authors' bioinformatics: To identify disease-linked TCR variants, a new computational method was used, one built on a probabilistic model of VDJ rearrangement. TCRdb reanalyzed the raw reads on its own, using fastp at Q25 for trimming and MiXCR for clone calling, and kept in-frame beta chains. Each record represents a unique CDR3 protein, reported with the most common genes and DNA among its rows. TCRdb's processing, not the authors', yielded these V and J calls. In all, the sample holds a few hundred thousand distinct CDR3 sequences, and around 17% of those were seen once. Of the sample, under 45% is held by the ten largest clones.

The CDR3 sequence holds 15 residues, the cysteine and phenylalanine included. Only CDR3 DNA is held: 45 bases, read in frame from base 1. Trimming accounts for 4 bases at V and 8 bases at J, while the number of junction bases matched to no gene is 10. CDR1 MGHRA and CDR2 YSYEKL were looked up in the germline V gene. The chain employs TRBV4-1 and TRBJ1-4; 7 bases in between match TRBD1. This receptor was obtained from a male donor with ankylosing spondylitis. The sequenced sample was blood, either unsorted or a sorted T cell fraction (not recorded which). The nucleotides are TGCGCCAGCAGCCCCTTTGCCTCAGGGGGAGAAAAACTGTTTTTT. Translated, it reads CASSPFASGGEKLFF.